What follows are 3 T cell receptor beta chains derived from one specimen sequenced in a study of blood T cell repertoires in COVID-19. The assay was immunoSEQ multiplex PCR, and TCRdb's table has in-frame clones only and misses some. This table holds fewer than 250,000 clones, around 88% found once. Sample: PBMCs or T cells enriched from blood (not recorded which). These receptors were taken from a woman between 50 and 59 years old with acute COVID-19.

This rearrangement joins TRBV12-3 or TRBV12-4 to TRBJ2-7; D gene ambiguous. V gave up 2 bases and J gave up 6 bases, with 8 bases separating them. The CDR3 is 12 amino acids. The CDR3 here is CASSLSLGEQYF. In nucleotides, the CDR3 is TGTGCCAGCAGTTTATCCCTCGGCGAGCAGTACTTC.

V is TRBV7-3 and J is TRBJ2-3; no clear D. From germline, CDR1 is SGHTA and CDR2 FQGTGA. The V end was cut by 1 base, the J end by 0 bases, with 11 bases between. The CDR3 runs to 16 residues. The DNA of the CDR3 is TGTGCCAGCAGCTTAAAGGCTACAGTAAGCACAGATACGCAGTATTTT. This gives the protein CASSLKATVSTDTQYF. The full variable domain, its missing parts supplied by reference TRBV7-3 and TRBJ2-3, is GAGVSQTPSNKVTEKGKYVELRCDPISGHTALYWYRQSLGQGPEFLIYFQGTGAADDSGLPNDRFFAVRPEGSVSTLKIQRTERGDSAVYLCASSLKATVSTDTQYFGPGTRLTVL.

The CDR3 region is CASSAWTGGDYRYGYTF. DNA for the CDR3: TGTGCCAGTAGTGCATGGACAGGGGGTGATTATCGGTATGGCTACACCTTC. J is TRBJ1-2 and V is TRBV19; TRBD1 matches at 10 bases. Unmatched junction bases numbered 14, after V lost 5 bases and J lost 5 bases. Germline loops: CDR1 LNHDA, CDR2 SQIVND (reference sequence). The CDR3 sequence is 17 residues long. Drawing the rest from reference TRBV19 and TRBJ1-2, the complete variable domain is DGGITQSPKYLFRKEGQNVTLSCEQNLNHDAMYWYRQDPGQGLRLIYYSQIVNDFQKGDIAEGYSVSREKKESFPLTVTSAQKNPTAFYLCASSAWTGGDYRYGYTFGSGTRLTVV.